This T cell receptor beta chain was documented in a study of Ad26.COV2.S vaccination and SARS-CoV-2 variants. CDR1 is SGHDN and CDR2 is FVKESK in the germline V gene. V lost 9 bases, J lost 4 bases, and 9 bases lay in between. The CDR3 is 12 residues long. Treatment reported: 15 to 20 received Ad26.COV2.S at low or high dose, single or two shots; 5 received placebo; per-sample allocation not given. Sampling occurred on day 63 after the first vaccine or placebo injection. Profiling relied on immunoSEQ multiplex PCR, and the TCRdb table lists in-frame clones only, not all of them. The sample has more than 300,000 clones; 85% to 90% are singletons.

V and J are TRBV14 and TRBJ2-2; D gene uncertain. This specimen consisted of peripheral blood, obtained in a trial of Ad26.COV2.S vaccine versus placebo. The clonotype was recovered from a person aged 18-60 years who received the Ad26.COV2.S COVID-19 vaccine or a placebo. CDR3 sequence: CASGVSTGELFF. DNA of the CDR3: TGTGCCAGTGGGGTGAGCACCGGGGAGCTGTTTTTT.